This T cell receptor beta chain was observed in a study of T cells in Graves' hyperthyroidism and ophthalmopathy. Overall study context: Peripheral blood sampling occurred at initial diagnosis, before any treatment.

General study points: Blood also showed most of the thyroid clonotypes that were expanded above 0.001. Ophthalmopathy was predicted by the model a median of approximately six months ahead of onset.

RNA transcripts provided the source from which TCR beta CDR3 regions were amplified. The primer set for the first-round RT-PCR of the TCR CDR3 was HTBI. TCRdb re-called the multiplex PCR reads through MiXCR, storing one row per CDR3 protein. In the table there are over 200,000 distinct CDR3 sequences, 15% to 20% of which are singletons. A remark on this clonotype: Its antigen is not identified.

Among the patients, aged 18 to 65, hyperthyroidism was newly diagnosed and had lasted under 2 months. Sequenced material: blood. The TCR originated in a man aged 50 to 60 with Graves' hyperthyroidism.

DNA for the CDR3: TGTGCCAGCAGTGACGGGACTTCCCACAATGAGCAGTTCTTC. This gives the protein CASSDGTSHNEQFF. The gene calls are TRBV6-4 and TRBJ2-1; TRBD2 might be the D (6 bases). With 2 bases removed from V and 5 bases from J, the gap between germline ends came to 10 bases. CDR1 MRHNA and CDR2 SNTAGT come from the germline V gene. There are 14 residues in the CDR3.